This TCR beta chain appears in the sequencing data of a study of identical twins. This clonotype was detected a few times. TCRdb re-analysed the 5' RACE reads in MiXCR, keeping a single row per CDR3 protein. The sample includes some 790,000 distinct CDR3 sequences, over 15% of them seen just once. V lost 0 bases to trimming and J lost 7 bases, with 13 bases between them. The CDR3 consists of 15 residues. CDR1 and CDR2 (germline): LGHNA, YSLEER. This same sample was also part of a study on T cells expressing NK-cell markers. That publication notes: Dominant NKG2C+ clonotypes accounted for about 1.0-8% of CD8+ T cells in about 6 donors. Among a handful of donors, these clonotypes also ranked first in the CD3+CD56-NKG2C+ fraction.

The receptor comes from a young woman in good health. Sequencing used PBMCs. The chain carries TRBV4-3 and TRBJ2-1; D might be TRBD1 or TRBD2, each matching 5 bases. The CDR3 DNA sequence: TGCGCCAGCAGCCAAGACGGGGACGGTTTAAATGAGCAGTTCTTC. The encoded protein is CASSQDGDGLNEQFF.